This T cell receptor beta chain was retrieved from a study of T-cell reconstitution after alpha-beta-depleted transplantation in children. Whole-study results and caveats: From newly produced T cells came most of the T-cell counts and diversity one year after transplant.

Preparation of the TCRbeta library involved a method that used unique molecular identifiers. TCRdb passed the PCR reads through MiXCR, listing each CDR3 protein once. The repertoire holds approximately 430,000 distinct CDR3 sequences, with roughly 15% as singletons. The CDR3 has 12 amino acids. Germline CDR1 and CDR2: LNHNV and YYDKDF (reference sequence). Trimming took 4 bases from V and 3 from J, leaving 7 bases between them. The sample holds a few counts of this clonotype. The antigen remains unidentified. This TCR came from a boy less than two years old who had a stem cell transplant for Wiskott-Aldrich syndrome, so the T cells may come from the graft donor. The material was PBMCs, mostly from graft donor cells, obtained 360 days after TCRalphabeta/CD19-depleted stem cell transplant. J is TRBJ2-7 and V is TRBV15, with D perhaps matching TRBD2 (5 bases). The CDR3 reads CATSIRGYEQYF. CDR3 coding DNA: TGTGCCACCAGCATCCGGGGCTACGAGCAGTACTTC.